This T cell receptor (beta chain) was identified in a study of neurological immune-mediated disorders. Libraries used 2 million unsorted PBMCs kept frozen in RNAlater. General study results and limits: No expanded-clone CDR3 amino acid sequence recurred across subjects, suggesting private TCR-beta repertoires. The level of TCR clonal expansion was highest in patients with HTLV-1-associated myelopathy and lowest in multiple sclerosis, where it fell below the level seen in healthy controls.

Germline V CDR1 and CDR2: MGHDK, SYGVNS. V shed 0 bases and J shed 10 bases, with 15 bases lying between them. The CDR3 is 14 amino acids. This clonotype was seen at least ten times. What it recognizes is unknown. Using its own MiXCR run on the 5' RACE reads, TCRdb lists one record per CDR3 protein. The sample gives 50,000 or so distinct CDR3 sequences, roughly 17% of which show up once; approximately 4% is in the top ten. Material: PBMCs. J is TRBJ1-1 and V is TRBV25-1, with D hard to call. The TCR comes from a man in his 60s in good health. The CDR3 is CASSEYAKSGIAFF. CDR3 nucleotides: TGTGCCAGCAGTGAATATGCGAAGTCGGGCATAGCTTTCTTT.